This passage covers 4 T cell receptor beta chains from one sample sequenced in a study of vaccination and CD4 T cells after COVID-19. At the Johns Hopkins FTIC core, DNA taken from cultured CD4+ T cells was sequenced by way of the Oncomine TCR Beta short-read assay. One entry per CDR3 protein results from TCRdb running MiXCR on the PCR reads. The table shows about 20,000 distinct CDR3 sequences, with about half occurring only once. As for treatment: approximately 9-day PBMC culture with coronavirus spike peptide pools or control peptides (ViraFEST assay). The antigens of these receptors remain unknown. Sequencing was performed on CD4+ T cells from blood, cultured in vitro. The source is a human donor who had recovered from COVID-19.

The chain combines TRBV27 with TRBJ2-7; D gene uncertain. Germline V CDR1 and CDR2: MNHEY, SMNVEV (reference sequence). The V and J ends lost 1 base and 0 bases respectively, with 10 bases between them. The CDR3 is made up of 15 amino acids. DNA for the CDR3: TGTGCCAGCAGTTTATTCGGCCTTCTCTCCTACGAGCAGTACTTC. Translation: CASSLFGLLSYEQYF.

The chain couples TRBV6-1 to TRBJ2-1; D gene ambiguous. Germline lookup yields CDR1 MNHNS and CDR2 SASEGT. The CDR3 length is 13 residues. Trimming cost V 7 bases and J 6 bases, with 13 bases left between them. The DNA of the CDR3 is TGTGCCAGCAAAGGGCAGCTAAGCAATGAGCAGTTCTTC. Translated, it gives CASKGQLSNEQFF.

The chain is built from TRBV28 and TRBJ2-7, with TRBD2 identical over 8 bases. This CDR3 has 14 amino acids. Per germline, CDR1 MDHEN and CDR2 SYDVKM. V shed 4 bases, J shed 3 bases, and the junction held 5 bases outside the gene matches. CDR3 sequence: CASSSGGANYEQYF. In nucleotides, the CDR3 is TGTGCCAGCAGTTCGGGGGGGGCAAACTACGAGCAGTACTTC.

This clonotype was observed a few times. The genes are TRBV11-2 and TRBJ2-7; maybe TRBD2 (6 bases). V was cut by 1 base and J by 3 bases, with 13 bases left in between. The length of the CDR3 is 15 residues. Germline V gives CDR1 SGHAT, CDR2 FQNNGV. CDR3 in DNA: TGTGCCAGCAGCTTAGCGGCGGGAAGTGGCTACGAGCAGTACTTC. It encodes CASSLAAGSGYEQYF.